This TCR beta chain is drawn from a study of cytomegalovirus exposure and HLA in healthy donors. CDR1 SGHRS and CDR2 YFSETQ come from the germline V gene. The CDR3 is made up of 18 amino acids. V gave up 0 bases and J gave up 3 bases; unmatched junction bases: 14. Concerning this clone itself: As yet, its antigen is unknown.

Both 60 Vbeta primers and 13 Jbeta primers went into the PCR. Using immunoSEQ multiplex PCR, the repertoire was profiled, and TCRdb retains in-frame clones only, with some absent. The data show approximately 190,000 clones, 82% seen once. The study, taken as a whole, reports: A reported reduction in N-insertions relative to the roughly 710-donor mean was seen in an Asian-associated ancestry cluster in a later analysis. Most of the CMV-associated TCR beta chains (in a later analysis) appeared to be HLA-restricted.

Sequencing used PBMCs. The chain joins TRBV5-1 to TRBJ2-7; 8 positions agree with TRBD1. This TCR came from a woman between 18 and 29 years old in good health and CMV-seronegative. The CDR3 loop is CASSLGDRGSPPLYEQYF. CDR3 in DNA: TGCGCCAGCAGCTTGGGCGACAGGGGTTCCCCCCCTCTCTACGAGCAGTACTTC. Combining the CDR3 with reference TRBV5-1 and TRBJ2-7 gives the whole variable domain KAGVTQTPRYLIKTRGQQVTLSCSPISGHRSVSWYQQTPGQGLQFLFEYFSETQRNKGNFPGRFSGRQFSNSRSEMNVSTLELGDSALYLCASSLGDRGSPPLYEQYFGPGTRLTVT.